This T cell receptor (beta chain) was retrieved from a study of CD4 T cells in relation to SARS-CoV-2 and coronaviruses. Points from the study as a whole: In about 65% of donors, memory CD4+ clonotypes crossrecognized SARS-CoV-2 and at least one common cold coronavirus spike. Compared with monoreactive clones, crossreactive clones showed significantly weaker SARS-CoV-2 expansion. No crossreactivity against non-spike viral proteins was tested here.

The CDR3 has 16 amino acids. The germline CDR1 and CDR2 sequences are LNHDA and SQIVND (reference sequence). J lost 3 bases, V lost 6 bases, and 8 bases had no gene match. A word on this clone: The target antigen is unknown.

Before the COVID-19 pandemic, during about 2010-2019, CD4+ T cells were taken from unexposed donors. Isolation of CD4+ T cells took place after less than 13 days in culture. Testing used SARS-CoV-2 S/N and four cold-coronavirus spikes on unexposed-donor CD4+ T cells, cells permitting. This table comes from immunoSEQ multiplex PCR, and its TCRdb copy is limited to in-frame clones, with some not included. The repertoire consists of tens of thousands of clones, with roughly 69% occurring once and the leading ten covering roughly an eighth. Sequencing input: CD4+ T cells from PBMCs, cultured in vitro. The chain joins TRBV19 to TRBJ2-3, with TRBD2 matching 11 bases. This clonotype originated in a human donor in good health. The CDR3 sequence: CASRGASGRFTDTQYF. The CDR3 bases are TGTGCCAGTAGAGGGGCTAGCGGGAGGTTTACAGATACGCAGTATTTT.